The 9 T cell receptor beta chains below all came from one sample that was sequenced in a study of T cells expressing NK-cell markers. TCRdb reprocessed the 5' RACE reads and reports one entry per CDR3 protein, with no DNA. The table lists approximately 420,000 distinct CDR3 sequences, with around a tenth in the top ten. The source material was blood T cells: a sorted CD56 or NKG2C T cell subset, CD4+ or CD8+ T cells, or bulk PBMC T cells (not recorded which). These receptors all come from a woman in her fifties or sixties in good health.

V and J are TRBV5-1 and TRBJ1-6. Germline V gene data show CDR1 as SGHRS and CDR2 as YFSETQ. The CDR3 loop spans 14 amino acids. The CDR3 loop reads CASSPDGPNSPLHF.

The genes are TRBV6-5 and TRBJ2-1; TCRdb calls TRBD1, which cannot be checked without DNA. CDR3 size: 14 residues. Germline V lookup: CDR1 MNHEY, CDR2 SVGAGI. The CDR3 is CASSYRGNTYEQFF.

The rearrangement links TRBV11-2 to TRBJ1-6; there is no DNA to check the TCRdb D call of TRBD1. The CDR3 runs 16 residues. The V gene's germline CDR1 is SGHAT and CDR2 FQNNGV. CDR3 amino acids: CASSASGRQHNSPLHF.

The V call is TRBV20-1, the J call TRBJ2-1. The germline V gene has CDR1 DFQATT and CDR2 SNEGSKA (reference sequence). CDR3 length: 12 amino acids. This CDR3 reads CSVDTYYNEQFF.

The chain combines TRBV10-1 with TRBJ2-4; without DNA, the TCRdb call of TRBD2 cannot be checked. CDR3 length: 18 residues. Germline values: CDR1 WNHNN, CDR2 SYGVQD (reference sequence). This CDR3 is CASTRLAGGRSSKNIQYF.

CDR3 in amino acids: CASSQVASSRGTDTQYF. This chain links TRBV14 with TRBJ2-3; the D call of TRBD2 rests on TCRdb alone, since no DNA is present to check it. The CDR3 spans 17 residues. Looked up from germline, CDR1 is SGHDN and CDR2 is FVKESK.

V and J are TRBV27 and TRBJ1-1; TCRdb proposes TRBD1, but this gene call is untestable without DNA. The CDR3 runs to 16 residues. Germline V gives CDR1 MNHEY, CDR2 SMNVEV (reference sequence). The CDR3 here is CASSLLGTGRETEAFF.

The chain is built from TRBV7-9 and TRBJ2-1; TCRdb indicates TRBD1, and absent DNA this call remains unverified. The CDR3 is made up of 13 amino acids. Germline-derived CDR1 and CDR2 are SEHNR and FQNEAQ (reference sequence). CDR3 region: CASSFSGADEQFF.

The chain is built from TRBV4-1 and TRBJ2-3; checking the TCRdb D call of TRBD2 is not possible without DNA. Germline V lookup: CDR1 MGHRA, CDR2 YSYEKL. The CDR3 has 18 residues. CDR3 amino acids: CASSQEGTSGRPPDTQYF.